These 32 T cell receptor beta chains came from one sample sequenced in a study of radiation and T cells in renal cell carcinoma. Time point defined: blood 2 weeks post-SBRT. Treatment meaning: 15 Gy SBRT to primary tumor, nephrectomy 4 weeks later. The protocol was immunoSEQ multiplex PCR, while the TCRdb copy is restricted to in-frame clones and leaves out a portion. The sample contains 100,000 to 150,000 clones, more than 75% of which appear only once. Sequencing used blood, obtained from a patient whose treatment included radiotherapy and nephrectomy. These receptors were collected from an older woman with renal cell carcinoma.

Concerning this clone: An end of the junction does not agree with germline; a read error may underlie this. The CDR3 DNA reads as TGTGCCAGCAGTGAGGGGACAGCCAGATCTTTT. Its translation: CASSEGTARSF. The chain recombines TRBV6-1 with TRBJ1-4; 7 nucleotides match TRBD1. This CDR3 contains 11 residues. Germline CDR1 MNHNS, CDR2 SASEGT.

V and J are TRBV30 and TRBJ2-2, with 8 bases fitting TRBD2. The J segment lost 6 bases and the V segment lost 5 bases, leaving 8 bases of the junction unmatched. CDR1 is GTSNPN, CDR2 SVGIG, per germline (reference sequence). CDR3 length: 14 amino acids. Here the CDR3 reads CAWAPGTRPGELFF. DNA for the CDR3: TGTGCCTGGGCACCCGGGACTAGGCCCGGGGAGCTGTTTTTT.

This chain connects TRBV25-1 to TRBJ2-7, with TRBD1 matching over 9 bases. Germline trimming cut 6 bases from V and 0 bases from J; bases unmatched to any gene: 3. CDR1 is MGHDK and CDR2 is SYGVNS in the germline V gene. CDR3 length equals 14 residues. CDR3 coding DNA: TGTGCCAGCAGGGACAGGGGACCCTCCTACGAGCAGTACTTC. Translating gives CASRDRGPSYEQYF.

V gene TRBV2 combines with J gene TRBJ2-1; TRBD2 matches 8 bases. The CDR3 consists of 15 residues. Per germline, CDR1 SNHLY and CDR2 FYNNEI. The ends lost 6 bases at V and 6 bases at J; junction bases unmatched: 10. CDR3 sequence (DNA): TGTGCCAGCAGGGCTTTGGCGGGGGGCCTCAATGAGCAGTTCTTC. Translated, it gives CASRALAGGLNEQFF.

This clone came up a few times. The chain carries TRBV7-2 and TRBJ1-2; TRBD1 aligns across 7 bases. Losses at the gene ends were 7 bases for V and 1 base for J; bases not matched to a gene: 6. Germline V CDR1 and CDR2: SGHTA, FQGNSA. The CDR3 has 14 amino acids. The DNA for the CDR3 is TGTGCCAGCACCAAGGACAGGCTTAACTATGGCTACACCTTC. Its translation: CASTKDRLNYGYTF.

The rearrangement uses TRBV5-1 and TRBJ1-1; a possible D gene is TRBD1 (5 bases). The germline CDR1 and CDR2 sequences are SGHRS and YFSETQ. Trimming took 0 bases from V and 3 from J, leaving 12 bases between them. This CDR3 is built from 15 residues. CDR3 protein: CASSLGGGGDTEAFF. CDR3 coding DNA: TGCGCCAGCAGCTTGGGGGGCGGTGGTGACACTGAAGCTTTCTTT.

This clone appeared a few times. The rearrangement joins TRBV18 to TRBJ2-1; D is unresolved. Germline V gene data show CDR1 as KGHSH and CDR2 as LQKENI. Trimming left V 5 bases short and J 7 bases short, with 12 bases between. This CDR3 region has 13 residues. The chain's CDR3 is CASSVTRPNEQFF. The CDR3 DNA sequence: TGTGCCAGCTCAGTGACCCGGCCGAATGAGCAGTTCTTC.

The V call is TRBV19, the J call TRBJ2-5; TRBD1 aligns across 8 bases. This CDR3 spans 15 amino acids. CDR1 is LNHDA, CDR2 SQIVND, per germline (reference sequence). With 3 bases clipped from V and 6 bases from J, the junction kept 9 bases outside the gene matches. CDR3 region: CASSMPGQGGKTQYF. For the CDR3, the DNA is TGTGCCAGTAGTATGCCCGGACAGGGTGGAAAGACCCAGTACTTC.

The V and J genes are TRBV5-8 and TRBJ1-2; D unresolved. V was shortened by 2 bases and J by 7 bases, with 15 bases between the two germline ends. Germline CDR1 reads SGHTS; CDR2 reads YDEGEE. CDR3 length: 14 amino acids. Written as DNA, the CDR3 is TGTGCCAGCAGCTTCCTGAATGTCGGGGTTGGCTACACCTTC. Encoded protein: CASSFLNVGVGYTF.

As concerns this clone: This same CDR3 is encoded by further DNA sequences in the sample. The rearrangement uses TRBV4-3 and TRBJ2-7; 10 bases match TRBD2. The germline V gene encodes CDR1 LGHNA and CDR2 YSLEER. CDR3 length: 16 residues. V lost 0 bases to trimming and J lost 4 bases; unmatched junction nucleotides: 6. The DNA of the CDR3 is TGCGCCAGCAGCCAAGAAGGCAGCGGGGGGGCATACGAGCAGTACTTC. Amino acid sequence: CASSQEGSGGAYEQYF.

The V gene is TRBV7-9, the J gene TRBJ2-2; D ambiguous. V dropped 1 base and J dropped 1 base, with 7 bases sitting between them. This CDR3 spans 15 amino acids. The germline V gene encodes CDR1 SEHNR and CDR2 FQNEAQ (reference sequence). CDR3 DNA sequence: TGTGCCAGCAGCTTAGATCGGGTGAACACCGGGGAGCTGTTTTTT. It translates to CASSLDRVNTGELFF.

This clone was detected only once. CDR3 sequence: CASSPDRGSYQPQHF. CDR3 coding DNA: TGTGCCAGCAGCCCAGACAGGGGCTCCTATCAGCCCCAGCATTTT. The chain employs TRBV7-2 and TRBJ1-5; 8 bases map to TRBD1. This CDR3 spans 15 amino acids. V trimming: 5 bases; J trimming: 5 bases; junction bases outside the gene matches: 8. Germline CDR1 SGHTA, CDR2 FQGNSA.

The chain employs TRBV5-1 and TRBJ2-1; tentatively, D is TRBD1 or TRBD2 (5 bases each). Germline loops: CDR1 SGHRS, CDR2 YFSETQ. The CDR3 spans 12 residues. V was shortened by 4 bases and J by 8 bases, with 10 bases between the two germline ends. DNA of the CDR3: TGCGCCAGCAGCGGGGGTGGCTATGAGCAGTTCTTC. This translates into CASSGGGYEQFF.

This clone was observed once. J is TRBJ1-1 and V is TRBV28, with D tentatively TRBD1 (5 bases). Trimming removed 2 bases at V and 7 bases at J, with 14 bases between. CDR1 and CDR2 (germline): MDHEN, SYDVKM. The CDR3 is 14 amino acids. The CDR3 loop is CASSLDSVFGEAFF. CDR3 DNA: TGTGCCAGCAGTTTAGACAGTGTTTTCGGTGAAGCTTTCTTT.

The genes are TRBV27 and TRBJ2-5; TRBD1 might be the D (6 bases). Germline CDR1 and CDR2: MNHEY and SMNVEV (reference sequence). V was shortened by 6 bases and J by 0 bases, with 11 bases between the two germline ends. The CDR3 length is 14 residues. CDR3 sequence reads: CASRRQANQETQYF. The CDR3, as DNA: TGTGCCAGCAGGAGACAGGCGAACCAAGAGACCCAGTACTTC.

The V and J genes are TRBV5-8 and TRBJ1-4; possible D gene TRBD1, 6 bases. The CDR3 extends over 14 amino acids. The ends were cut back, 4 bases at V and 8 bases at J, with 15 bases in the middle. CDR1 and CDR2 from the germline V gene are SGHTS and YDEGEE. The CDR3 sequence: CASSREGVREKLFF. In DNA form, the CDR3 reads TGTGCCAGCAGCCGGGAGGGGGTTCGCGAAAAACTGTTTTTT.

The chain is built from TRBV15 and TRBJ2-7, with 11 bases matching TRBD1. Germline loops: CDR1 LNHNV, CDR2 YYDKDF (reference sequence). V shed 3 bases and J 2 bases; nucleotides not matched to a gene: 0. The CDR3 extends over 14 amino acids. The chain's CDR3 is CATSRDRGPYEQYF. The DNA of the CDR3 is TGTGCCACCAGCAGGGACAGGGGGCCCTACGAGCAGTACTTC.

The rearrangement links TRBV2 to TRBJ2-4; D possibly corresponds to TRBD2 (5 bases). V lost 3 bases to trimming and J lost 0 bases, with 6 bases between them. Germline CDR1 and CDR2: SNHLY and FYNNEI. The length of the CDR3 is 14 residues. The CDR3 DNA follows: TGTGCCAGCAGTGACGGACTAGCCAAAAACATTCAGTACTTC. Its translation is CASSDGLAKNIQYF. Based on the CDR3 plus reference TRBV2 and TRBJ2-4, the full variable domain is EPEVTQTPSHQVTQMGQEVILRCVPISNHLYFYWYRQILGQKVEFLVSFYNNEISEKSEIFDDQFSVERPDGSNFTLKIRSTKLEDSAMYFCASSDGLAKNIQYFGAGTRLSVL.

The chain recombines TRBV5-1 with TRBJ1-2; a weak D match, TRBD1 (6 bases). The CDR3 consists of 13 residues. The V gene's germline CDR1 is SGHRS and CDR2 YFSETQ. V shed 2 bases and J shed 2 bases, with 7 bases lying between them. The CDR3 loop is CASSLDRNYGYTF. CDR3 DNA sequence: TGCGCCAGCAGCTTAGACAGGAACTATGGCTACACCTTC.

This clone was counted once. Within the sample, other DNA sequences also encode this same CDR3. The V and J genes are TRBV7-9 and TRBJ2-7; 7 bases are shared with TRBD1. This CDR3 comprises 14 residues. V shed 0 bases and J 4 bases; nucleotides not matched to a gene: 3. Germline V gene sequence: CDR1 SEHNR, CDR2 FQNEAQ (reference sequence). CDR3 residues: CASSLAGGSYEQYF. CDR3 bases: TGTGCCAGCAGCTTAGCAGGGGGCAGTTACGAGCAGTACTTC.

The rearrangement joins TRBV7-2 to TRBJ2-3, with D perhaps matching TRBD2 (5 bases). From germline, CDR1 is SGHTA and CDR2 FQGNSA. This CDR3 is built from 14 residues. Trimming stripped 4 bases from V and 8 bases from J, with 16 bases between. The CDR3 nucleotides are TGTGCCAGCAGCTCCGATACTAGTGCCGGTACGCAGTATTTT. Encoded protein: CASSSDTSAGTQYF.

J is TRBJ1-1 and V is TRBV4-1; D may be TRBD1 (6 bases). This CDR3 contains 14 residues. Germline loops: CDR1 MGHRA, CDR2 YSYEKL. V lost 0 bases to trimming and J lost 4 bases, with 9 bases between them. The CDR3: CASSQERGLTEAFF. The CDR3 coding sequence is TGCGCCAGCAGCCAAGAACGGGGGCTCACTGAAGCTTTCTTT.

This clone was counted a single time. This chain connects TRBV7-9 to TRBJ1-6, with D uncertain. Germline CDR1 SEHNR, CDR2 FQNEAQ (reference sequence). The CDR3 length is 12 residues. Trimming removed 3 bases at V and 7 bases at J, with 4 bases between. The CDR3 loop is CASSFTNSPLHF. CDR3 sequence (DNA): TGTGCCAGCAGCTTTACCAATTCACCCCTCCACTTT.

This sequence joins TRBV9 and TRBJ2-7; a weak D match, TRBD1 (6 bases). The CDR3 loop spans 14 amino acids. Between the trimmed V and J ends, which lost 0 bases and 1 base, there was a span of 8 bases. Germline V gene data show CDR1 as SGDLS and CDR2 as YYNGEE. This chain's CDR3 is CASSVATGSYEQYF. The CDR3 coding sequence is TGTGCCAGCAGCGTAGCTACAGGGTCCTACGAGCAGTACTTC.

CDR3 sequence (DNA): TGTGCCAGCTCACTACTACAGGGTAGTGATGGAAACACCATATATTTT. This gives the protein CASSLLQGSDGNTIYF. The chain uses TRBV18 and TRBJ1-3; D might be TRBD1 (6 bases). Germline V gives CDR1 KGHSH, CDR2 LQKENI. Trimming pared 4 bases from V and 3 bases from J, leaving 16 bases between. This CDR3 spans 16 amino acids.

This clone came up once. V is TRBV5-1 and J is TRBJ1-2; TRBD1 matches at 8 bases. The germline V gene encodes CDR1 SGHRS and CDR2 YFSETQ. The trim removed 4 bases at V and 5 bases at J, leaving 7 bases unmatched. This CDR3 has 14 amino acids. The chain's CDR3 is CASSDTGGAYGYTF. The CDR3 bases are TGCGCCAGCAGCGACACAGGGGGAGCTTATGGCTACACCTTC.

The rearrangement uses TRBV11-2 and TRBJ2-1, with 12 bases fitting TRBD2. Losses at the gene ends were 4 bases for V and 4 bases for J; bases not matched to a gene: 5. The CDR3 totals 16 residues. Germline CDR1 is SGHAT and CDR2 is FQNNGV. CDR3 residues: CASSSSLAGGYNEQFF. The CDR3 nucleotides are TGTGCCAGCAGCTCTTCACTAGCGGGGGGTTACAATGAGCAGTTCTTC.

A remark on this clone: Because the CDR3 is missing its conserved closing phenylalanine or tryptophan, this is likely a read error. The DNA is omitted, as the CDR3 cannot be located on it reliably, and the CDR3 follows TCRdb's listing. The CDR3 loop is CASEGGNRIL. The chain links TRBV6-5 to TRBJ1-1. The CDR3 has 10 amino acids, counting both end residues. CDR1 MNHEY and CDR2 SVGAGI come from the germline V gene.

The chain recombines TRBV7-2 with TRBJ2-1, with D possibly being TRBD2 (5 bases). The CDR3 spans 14 residues. Germline V gene sequence: CDR1 SGHTA, CDR2 FQGNSA. The V and J ends lost 3 bases and 3 bases respectively, with 9 bases between them. The CDR3 reads CASSFRTGYNEQFF. In DNA form, the CDR3 reads TGTGCCAGCAGCTTTCGGACTGGCTACAATGAGCAGTTCTTC.

This chain links TRBV30 with TRBJ2-5; TRBD1 agrees at 7 bases. Germline V CDR1 and CDR2: GTSNPN, SVGIG (reference sequence). Trimming removed 5 bases from V and 3 bases from J; junction bases left unmatched: 3. CDR3 length: 12 residues. The CDR3 sequence: CAWGDSKETQYF. In DNA form, the CDR3 reads TGTGCCTGGGGGGACAGTAAAGAGACCCAGTACTTC.

V and J are TRBV10-2 and TRBJ2-4, with TRBD1 matching over 7 bases. The length of the CDR3 is 13 residues. Germline V gene lookup returns CDR1 WSHSY and CDR2 SAAADI. J lost 6 bases, V lost 1 base, and 0 bases had no gene match. The CDR3 region has the DNA TGCGCCAGCAGTGAGTACAGGGGAAACATTCAGTACTTC. It is translated as CASSEYRGNIQYF.

The V gene is TRBV6-1, the J gene TRBJ1-2; 7 nucleotides agree with TRBD1. The germline V gene encodes CDR1 MNHNS and CDR2 SASEGT. This CDR3 is 13 amino acids long. V dropped 2 bases and J dropped 6; count of bases not matched to a gene: 3. CDR3 sequence reads: CASSEPTGDGYTF. In nucleotides, the CDR3 is TGTGCCAGCAGTGAACCTACAGGGGATGGCTACACCTTC.